This T cell receptor beta chain is drawn from a study of monozygotic twins with inflammatory bowel disease. Study observations and caveats: TCRbeta diversity (inverse Simpson) was lower in IBD patients than in healthy co-twins.

As for this clonotype: Its cognate antigen is unknown.

TCR libraries were prepared from around 3.5 ug total RNA each. Added by template switching were UMIs that each held a 6-nucleotide sample barcode. For each CDR3 protein, TCRdb gives one entry from its re-call of the 5' RACE reads, without DNA. The sample table sets out 300,000 to 350,000 distinct CDR3 sequences. Donors gave approximately 2.5 ml of blood apiece. CDR1 is DFQATT and CDR2 is SNEGSKA in the germline V gene (reference sequence). The CDR3 is 13 residues long. The chain recombines TRBV20-1 with TRBJ1-1; TCRdb outputs TRBD1, but without DNA this stays unchecked. The source of this sequence is a human donor with ulcerative colitis or Crohn's disease, or a healthy co-twin of an affected twin (not recorded which). The sample was blood. The chain's CDR3 is CSASRTMNTEAFF.